The present entry profiles one TCR beta chain with its context. This entry comes from a study of blood T cell repertoires in COVID-19. As for the study in general: The United States, Italy and Spain were the sources of the acute and convalescent COVID-19 samples.

Authors' data handling: Reference gene primers were amplified, and this amplification served to estimate nucleated cell counts. The method was immunoSEQ multiplex PCR; TCRdb's version includes in-frame clones alone and lacks a portion of them. For V, J and clone size, that table is used; D and trimming come from the DNA. Of around 100,000 clones listed, more than 80% are singletons. The receptor was isolated from a woman between 50 and 59 years old with acute or convalescent COVID-19. Sequencing was carried out using peripheral blood.

The CDR3 region is CASRRTADTTYEQYF. The CDR3 coding sequence is TGTGCCAGTAGGCGAACCGCGGACACGACCTACGAGCAGTACTTC. The rearrangement joins TRBV19 to TRBJ2-7; possible D gene TRBD1, 5 bases. The CDR3 consists of 15 residues. Trimming took off 6 bases at V and 2 bases at J, with 17 bases between the two ends. Germline V gene data show CDR1 as LNHDA and CDR2 as SQIVND (reference sequence).